A single sample is the source of the 17 T cell receptor beta chains below, sequenced in a study of cytomegalovirus exposure and HLA in healthy donors. Sequenced by immunoSEQ multiplex PCR; TCRdb stores in-frame clones only, minus some. The sample consists of 190,000 or so clones, about 80% of them appearing once. Specimen: PBMCs. These receptors were taken from a young woman in good health and CMV-seropositive.

This clone was seen a few times. The J gene is TRBJ1-6, the V gene TRBV28; no clear D. In germline, CDR1 is MDHEN, CDR2 SYDVKM. The V end was cut by 3 bases, the J end by 0 bases, with 9 bases between. The CDR3 is 16 residues long. The CDR3 region is CASSFASSSYNSPLHF. CDR3 nucleotides: TGTGCCAGCAGTTTCGCCTCGAGCTCCTATAATTCACCCCTCCACTTT.

The chain employs TRBV6-5 and TRBJ1-1; D call uncertain. Germline CDR1 reads MNHEY; CDR2 reads SVGAGI. Trimming left V 0 bases short and J 2 bases short, with 7 bases between. There are 14 residues in the CDR3. CDR3 DNA: TGTGCCAGCAGTTACTCGAACAGCAACACTGAAGCTTTCTTT. This encodes CASSYSNSNTEAFF.

This sequence joins TRBV28 and TRBJ1-2; 9 nucleotides agree with TRBD1. V trimming: 8 bases; J trimming: 13 bases; junction bases outside the gene matches: 14. The CDR3 loop spans 13 amino acids. The germline V gene has CDR1 MDHEN and CDR2 SYDVKM. As DNA, the CDR3 is TGTGCCAGCCAACGCCGGGACAGGGATCCGAGCACCTTC. Translated, it gives CASQRRDRDPSTF.

The V and J genes are TRBV18 and TRBJ1-5, with 7 nucleotides matching TRBD1. Germline assignment: CDR1 KGHSH and CDR2 LQKENI. With V trimmed by 6 bases and J by 7 bases, 12 bases remained unmatched. The CDR3 covers 15 residues. Here the CDR3 reads CASSPGQITGQPQHF. The CDR3 DNA is TGTGCCAGCTCCCCGGGACAGATAACCGGCCAGCCCCAGCATTTT.

V usage is TRBV5-6 and J usage is TRBJ2-7; TRBD1 agrees at 9 bases. The germline CDR1 and CDR2 sequences are SGHDT and YYEEEE. Trimming removed 2 bases from V and 2 bases from J; junction bases left unmatched: 11. This CDR3 comprises 17 residues. The CDR3 nucleotides are TGTGCCAGCAGCTTTGGAGCCCGGGGGACAGGGACCTACGAGCAGTACTTC. This gives the protein CASSFGARGTGTYEQYF.

This clone was observed a single time. The chain links TRBV18 to TRBJ2-2, with a weak D call TRBD2 (5 bases). The germline V gene has CDR1 KGHSH and CDR2 LQKENI. The CDR3 is 16 amino acids. Trimming took off 3 bases at V and 0 bases at J, with 11 bases between the two ends. CDR3 bases: TGTGCCAGCTCACCCTCAATACTAGCGAACACCGGGGAGCTGTTTTTT. Its protein product is CASSPSILANTGELFF.

This sequence joins TRBV5-6 and TRBJ1-4; D might be TRBD1 (6 bases). CDR3 size: 14 residues. Germline V gene lookup returns CDR1 SGHDT and CDR2 YYEEEE. V was cut by 0 bases and J by 5 bases, with 8 bases left in between. The CDR3 DNA follows: TGTGCCAGCAGCTTGGTGGGGGCCAATGAAAAACTGTTTTTT. Its translation: CASSLVGANEKLFF.

This clone has more than one count but fewer than ten. The rearrangement uses TRBV25-1 and TRBJ2-4; 7 bases map to TRBD2. J was trimmed by 4 bases and V by 8 bases; bases with no gene match: 8. The CDR3 covers 14 residues. Germline CDR1 and CDR2: MGHDK and SYGVNS. The CDR3: CASESSGRKNIQYF. The CDR3 DNA follows: TGTGCCAGCGAAAGTAGCGGGCGGAAAAACATTCAGTACTTC.

A few counts support this clone. The chain joins TRBV20-1 to TRBJ1-2; D call uncertain. V lost 5 bases to trimming and J lost 4 bases, with 5 bases between them. Germline V lookup: CDR1 DFQATT, CDR2 SNEGSKA (reference sequence). The CDR3 sequence is 10 residues long. The CDR3 here is CSALSYGYTF. DNA of the CDR3: TGCAGTGCTCTATCCTATGGCTACACCTTC.

The chain employs TRBV7-8 and TRBJ2-1; 10 positions agree with TRBD2. Germline loops: CDR1 SGHVS, CDR2 FQNEAQ. V lost 0 bases to trimming and J lost 2 bases; unmatched junction nucleotides: 10. The CDR3 is made up of 19 amino acids. The CDR3 bases are TGTGCCAGCAGCTTAGCGTCCCTAGCGGGGGCACCTACCTACAATGAGCAGTTCTTC. Protein sequence: CASSLASLAGAPTYNEQFF.

The chain joins TRBV27 to TRBJ2-3; TRBD1 is a possible D gene (5 bases). V was shortened by 2 bases and J by 2 bases, with 8 bases between the two germline ends. Germline V gives CDR1 MNHEY, CDR2 SMNVEV (reference sequence). The CDR3 sequence is 14 residues long. The CDR3 protein is CASSLDRPTDTQYF. For the CDR3, the DNA is TGTGCCAGCAGTTTAGACAGACCCACAGATACGCAGTATTTT.

This clone has more than one count but fewer than ten. The CDR3 region is CASSLTGQPNTEAFF. Here the CDR3 DNA reads TGTGCCAGCAGCTTAACAGGACAGCCGAACACTGAAGCTTTCTTT. V and J are TRBV7-3 and TRBJ1-1; possibly TRBD1 for D (6 bases). V lost 0 bases, J lost 1 base, and 9 bases lay in between. Germline V CDR1 and CDR2: SGHTA, FQGTGA. The CDR3 spans 15 residues.

CDR3 DNA: TGTGCCAGCAGGCCCACAGGGAACACTGAAGCTTTCTTT. This codes for CASRPTGNTEAFF. The chain carries TRBV6-5 and TRBJ1-1; D is perhaps TRBD1 (5 bases). The CDR3 runs to 13 residues. Germline CDR1 and CDR2: MNHEY and SVGAGI. V shed 6 bases and J shed 1 base, with 9 bases lying between them.

The chain employs TRBV6-6 and TRBJ2-1; 11 nucleotides match TRBD2. Germline CDR1 MNHNY, CDR2 SVGAGI (reference sequence). The length of the CDR3 is 15 residues. With 5 bases clipped from V and 6 bases from J, the junction kept 6 bases outside the gene matches. CDR3 loop: CASSGLAGGTNEQFF. The CDR3, as DNA: TGTGCCAGCAGTGGTCTAGCGGGGGGCACCAATGAGCAGTTCTTC.

This sequence joins TRBV2 and TRBJ2-1; a possible D gene is TRBD2 (6 bases). The CDR3 is 15 residues long. Looked up from germline, CDR1 is SNHLY and CDR2 is FYNNEI. The V and J ends lost 3 bases and 1 base respectively, with 10 bases between them. CDR3 DNA sequence: TGTGCCAGCAGTGAGGATGGGACTTCCTACAATGAGCAGTTCTTC. This encodes CASSEDGTSYNEQFF.

This clone was recorded only once. The rearrangement uses TRBV6-7 and TRBJ2-6; 10 nucleotides line up with TRBD2. TRBV6-7 is an ORF, and what it does is uncertain. The CDR3 is 17 residues long. The J segment lost 2 bases and the V segment lost 9 bases, leaving 10 bases of the junction unmatched. CDR3 sequence reads: CARGTSDPATGANVLTF. In DNA, the CDR3 is TGTGCCAGGGGGACTAGCGACCCCGCCACTGGGGCCAACGTCCTGACTTTC.

A remark on this clone: The conserved final phenylalanine or tryptophan is absent from the CDR3, which likely points to a read error. The limits of the CDR3 on the DNA are not certain, so only TCRdb's listed CDR3 is given. The chain uses TRBV6-6 and TRBJ1-2; the table calls TRBD1, which could not be checked here. The CDR3 totals 12 residues, both ends included. CDR1 and CDR2 from the germline V gene are MNHNY and SVGAGI (reference sequence). CDR3 sequence reads: CASILPGTAAIL.